Included here is one TCR beta chain sequence, with context. The antigen is undetermined. One entry per CDR3 protein results from TCRdb running MiXCR on the 5' RACE reads. The table has hundreds of thousands of distinct CDR3 sequences, 12% seen once. This entry belongs to a study of T cells after yellow fever vaccination. Study-wide results and caveats: In post-booster samples, most primary-vaccination clones reappeared (approximately 95% CD4, approximately 91% CD8).

CDR3 size: 14 residues. Trimming cost V 6 bases and J 2 bases, with 15 bases left between them. Germline CDR1 and CDR2: SGHKS and YYEKEE (reference sequence). This clonotype originated in a man aged 30 to 39 who received the YFV17D yellow fever vaccine. The V and J genes are TRBV5-5 and TRBJ2-7, with a tentative D call TRBD2 (7 bases). The material was PBMCs, obtained on the day of the yellow fever booster vaccination. The CDR3 sequence is CASIPRGGAYEQYF. In DNA, the CDR3 is TGTGCCAGCATCCCAAGGGGGGGGGCCTACGAGCAGTACTTC.